The subject of this entry is one TCR beta chain. The V end lost 3 bases, the J end lost 0 bases, and 13 bases lay between the germline ends. The V gene's germline CDR1 is SGHDT and CDR2 YYEEEE. The CDR3 is 16 residues long. Molecular barcoding with unique molecular identifiers was used for the TCRbeta library. TCRdb reprocessed the PCR reads with MiXCR, giving one entry per CDR3 protein. The sample carries around 340,000 distinct CDR3 sequences, about 14% recorded once. This sample stems from a study of T-cell reconstitution after alpha-beta-depleted transplantation in children. The source material was PBMCs, sampled from the stem cell graft. The chain joins TRBV5-6 to TRBJ1-5; no firm D call. This TCR derives from a human donor who donated a stem cell graft to a child with Fanconi anemia. The CDR3 DNA reads as TGTGCCAGCAGCTCAACAGCCCTACTTAGCAATCAGCCCCAGCATTTT. It translates to CASSSTALLSNQPQHF.